The present entry profiles one T cell receptor (beta chain) with its context. The antigen remains undetermined. This entry is derived from a study of naive and memory T cell subsets. Whole-study findings and limits: Clonotypes here are unpaired alpha or beta chain sequences.

This CDR3 contains 13 residues. The germline V gene has CDR1 DFQATT and CDR2 SNEGSKA (reference sequence). Trimming at V came to 3 bases and at J to 8 bases, leaving 7 bases not matched to a gene. The beta constant-region primer was an equimolar mix of two oligonucleotides covering TRBC1 and TRBC2. Nested alpha and beta constant-region primers with the SP2 primer drove four PCR rounds on ligated cDNA. An oligonucleotide with the SP2 primer and a 12-nucleotide UMI was ligated to the cDNA 3' end. TCRdb reprocessed the UMI-ligation and nested PCR reads with MiXCR, giving one entry per CDR3 protein. The sample includes about 4,400 distinct CDR3 sequences, roughly 5% of them seen just once. Four subsets defined by CD45RA and CD27 were sorted after CD3, CD4, CD8 and live/dead staining.

The sequenced material came from effector memory CD8+ T cells from blood. Subset: effector memory, CD45RA- CD27-. The chain employs TRBV20-1 and TRBJ2-1; 7 bases are a match to TRBD2. The sequence came from a human donor in good health. CDR3 nucleotides: TGCAGTGCTAGTCGGCGGGAGTGGTATGAGCAGTTCTTC. Translating gives CSASRREWYEQFF.